The entry below gives a single TCR beta chain sequence along with its context. Other DNA sequences in the same sample also yield this CDR3. These data are taken from a study of blood T cell repertoires in COVID-19. Study-level background: Sources were T cells, B-cell-depleted T cells, or PBMCs; the material itself was cDNA or gDNA.

As originally analysed: Estimated nucleated cell counts came from reference gene primer amplification. TCRdb's copy holds only in-frame clones and misses some; the assay was immunoSEQ multiplex PCR. Clone size and V and J calls were adopted from that table, with D and trimming inferred from the DNA. The sample carries roughly 430,000 clones, 88% recorded once. The TCR originated in a woman aged 35 to 49 with acute COVID-19. What was sequenced was PBMCs or T cells enriched from blood (not recorded which).

Here the CDR3 DNA reads TGCGCCAGCAGCCAAGGCACAGGTTCCTCTGGAAACACCATATATTTT. Protein sequence: CASSQGTGSSGNTIYF. The chain links TRBV4-1 to TRBJ1-3; D may be TRBD1 (5 bases). V shed 1 base and J shed 0 bases, with 10 bases lying between them. Germline assignment: CDR1 MGHRA and CDR2 YSYEKL. The CDR3 extends over 16 amino acids.